A single TCR beta chain is shown here with its context. The antigen remains undetermined. Germline V lookup: CDR1 MGHDK, CDR2 SYGVNS. V lost 2 bases to trimming and J lost 5 bases, with 12 bases between them. The CDR3 consists of 14 residues. No cell fractionation was done, so the repertoire covers all unsorted peripheral blood T cells. The data belong to a study of HIV-infected patients and healthy controls. Study summary: Viral load fell to undetectable in most of the 16 patients by the second blood draw. General study points: HIV-infected repertoires had significantly higher mean Gini indices than controls, possibly reflecting oligoclonality.

Reverse transcription used about 500 ng RNA and constant-region primers for alpha and beta. Each of the alpha and beta chains got its own library through chain-specific third strand synthesis with indices. Each CDR3 protein is one row after TCRdb ran MiXCR on the 5' RACE reads. Seen here are more than 9,000 distinct CDR3 sequences, about a tenth observed once, and the top ten hold 20% to 25%. The source of this sequence is an adult with HIV infection. The donor label of this sample is uncertain. The chain employs TRBV25-1 and TRBJ2-5; maybe TRBD2 (5 bases). Here the sequenced sample was blood, taken before antiretroviral therapy. The CDR3 bases are TGTGCCAGCAGTGAAGCCGGGAAGGAGGAGACCCAGTACTTC. It encodes CASSEAGKEETQYF.